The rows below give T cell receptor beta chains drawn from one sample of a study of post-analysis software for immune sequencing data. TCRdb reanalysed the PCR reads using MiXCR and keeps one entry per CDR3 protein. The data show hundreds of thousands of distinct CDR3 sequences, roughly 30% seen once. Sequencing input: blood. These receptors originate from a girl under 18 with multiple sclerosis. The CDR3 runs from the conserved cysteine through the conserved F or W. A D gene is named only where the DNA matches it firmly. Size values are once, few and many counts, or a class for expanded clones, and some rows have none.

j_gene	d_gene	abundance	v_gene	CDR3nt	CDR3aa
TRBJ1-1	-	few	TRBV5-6	TGTGCCAGCAGCTCCCCGGGCCAGAGGGGACTAGGAACTGAAGCTTTCTTT	CASSSPGQRGLGTEAFF
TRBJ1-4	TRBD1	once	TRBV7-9	TGTGCCAGCAGCCCAGACAGGGTCCAGGAAAAACTGTTTTTT	CASSPDRVQEKLFF
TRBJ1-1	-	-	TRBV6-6	TGTGCCAGCAGTTCCCGGCAGGGTGTCCCTGAAGCTTTCTTT	CASSSRQGVPEAFF
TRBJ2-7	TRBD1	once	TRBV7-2	TGTGCCAGCAGCTCCGGGACAGGGTGCCACGAGCAGTACTTC	CASSSGTGCHEQYF
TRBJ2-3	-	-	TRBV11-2	TGTGCCAGCAGTATCGACAGCCCCCTTCCCACAGATACGCAGTATTTT	CASSIDSPLPTDTQYF
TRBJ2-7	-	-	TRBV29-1	TGCAGTGGCACCGGAGCGCACTACGAGCAGTACTTC	CSGTGAHYEQYF
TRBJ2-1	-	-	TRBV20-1	TGCAGTGCTAGAGTTCAAACCGGGGGCGGGAGCAGGAATGAGCAGTTCTTC	CSARVQTGGGSRNEQFF
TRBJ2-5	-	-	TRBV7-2	TGTGCCAGCAGCATAGTCGAACAAGAGACCCAGTACTTC	CASSIVEQETQYF
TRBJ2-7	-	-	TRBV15	TGTGCCCCCTACGAGCAGTACTTC	CAPYEQYF
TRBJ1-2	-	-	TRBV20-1	TGCAGTGCTAGAGATTGGCGTCCGGCTAACAGGGCCTATGGCTACACCTTC	CSARDWRPANRAYGYTF
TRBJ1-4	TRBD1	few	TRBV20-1	TGCAGTGCTAGCGATGGGACAGGGGGAGGTGAAAAACTGTTTTTT	CSASDGTGGGEKLFF
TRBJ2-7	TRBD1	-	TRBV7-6	TGTGCCAGCAGCCTATACAGGGGAGCCGAGCAGTACTTC	CASSLYRGAEQYF
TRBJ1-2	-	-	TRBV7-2	TGTGCCAGCAGCTTAGAAGCCACCTACTATGGCTGCACCTTC	CASSLEATYYGCTF
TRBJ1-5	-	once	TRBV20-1	TGCAGTGCTAGACCGAAGGGATCGAATCAGCCCCAGCATTTT	CSARPKGSNQPQHF
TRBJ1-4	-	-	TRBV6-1	TGTGCCAGCAGTGGGTACTTGGGTGAAAAACTGTTTTTT	CASSGYLGEKLFF
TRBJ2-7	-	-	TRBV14	TGTGCCAGCAGCCAAGTATCCGCTTTCGAGCAGTACTTC	CASSQVSAFEQYF
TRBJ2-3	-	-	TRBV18	TGTGCCTGCTCACCGGGACTGGCTAGCACAGATACGCAGTATTTT	CACSPGLASTDTQYF
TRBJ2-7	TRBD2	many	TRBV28	TGTGCCAGCAGTCCCGGGACTAGCGAAACCTACGAGCAGTACTTC	CASSPGTSETYEQYF
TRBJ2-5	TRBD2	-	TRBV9	TGTGCCAGCAGCGCCAGTCGGACTAGCGGGAGCAATGAGCAGTACTTC	CASSASRTSGSNEQYF
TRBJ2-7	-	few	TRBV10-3	TGTGCCATCAGTGCCTCCTACGAGCAGTACTTC	CAISASYEQYF
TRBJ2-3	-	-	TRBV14	TGTGCCAGCAGCAAACGCGGGGCAGATACGCAGTATTTT	CASSKRGADTQYF
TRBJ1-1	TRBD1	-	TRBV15	TGTGCCACCAGCAGGGGTGATACAGGGGTAAACACTGAAGCTTTCTTT	CATSRGDTGVNTEAFF
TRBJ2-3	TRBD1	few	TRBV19	TGTGCCAGTAAAACGTCCAGGGGGAGTTGGACAGATACGCAGTATTTT	CASKTSRGSWTDTQYF
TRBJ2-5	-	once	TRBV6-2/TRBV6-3	TGTGCCAGTCGTAAGGGGCCTGCGATTGGTGAGCAGTACTTC	CASRKGPAIGEQYF
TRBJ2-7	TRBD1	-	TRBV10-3	TGTGCCATCAGTAAAACCGGGACAGACTACGAGCAGTACTTC	CAISKTGTDYEQYF
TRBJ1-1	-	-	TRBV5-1	TGCGCCAGCAGCTCGCAAGGGGGTAGGACTGAAGCTTTCTTT	CASSSQGGRTEAFF
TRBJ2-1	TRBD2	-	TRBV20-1	TGCAGTGCTAGGGAGACTAGCGGGAGGAAGGGATCCTACAATGAGCAGTTCTTC	CSARETSGRKGSYNEQFF
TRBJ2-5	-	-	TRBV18	TGTGCCAGCTCAAGAACACCGGGAAACCAAGAGACCCAGTACTTC	CASSRTPGNQETQYF
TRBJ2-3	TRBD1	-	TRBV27	TGTGCCAGCAGCCAACGGGACAGGGTCACAGATACGCAGTATTTT	CASSQRDRVTDTQYF
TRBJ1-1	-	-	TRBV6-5	TGTGCCTGTAAAGGGAACATGAACACTGAAGCTTTCTTT	CACKGNMNTEAFF
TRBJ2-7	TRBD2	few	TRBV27	TGTGCCAGCAGTTTGGGAGGGGCGGGCTCCTACGAGCAGTACTTC	CASSLGGAGSYEQYF
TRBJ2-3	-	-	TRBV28	TGTGCCAGCAGACTGACAACCACAGATACGCAGTATTTT	CASRLTTTDTQYF
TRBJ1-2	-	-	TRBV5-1	TGCGCCAGCAGTTTGGTATTGGGAGGTGGCTATGGCTACACCTTC	CASSLVLGGGYGYTF